A single sample gave rise to the 18 T cell receptor beta chains below, sequenced in a study of blood T cell repertoires in COVID-19. Using immunoSEQ multiplex PCR, the repertoire was profiled, and TCRdb retains in-frame clones only, with some absent. The sample records 190,000 or so clones, roughly 80% being singletons. Specimen: peripheral blood. Receptor source: a man aged 45 to 65 who had recovered from COVID-19.

On this clone: The same CDR3 can be traced to other DNA sequences in this sample. The V call is TRBV19, the J call TRBJ2-3, with TRBD1 matching over 7 bases. With V trimmed by 3 bases and J by 6 bases, 3 bases remained unmatched. CDR1 is LNHDA and CDR2 is SQIVND in the germline V gene (reference sequence). The CDR3 length is 13 residues. CDR3 DNA: TGTGCCAGTAGTATGACAGGGCCGGATACGCAGTATTTT. This gives the protein CASSMTGPDTQYF. The full variable domain, with the rest looked up from reference TRBV19 and TRBJ2-3, is DGGITQSPKYLFRKEGQNVTLSCEQNLNHDAMYWYRQDPGQGLRLIYYSQIVNDFQKGDIAEGYSVSREKKESFPLTVTSAQKNPTAFYLCASSMTGPDTQYFGPGTRLTVL.

In its sample, this clone was seen once. V usage is TRBV6-5 and J usage is TRBJ1-1; weak D call: TRBD1 (6 bases). The CDR3 is 16 residues long. Germline loops: CDR1 MNHEY, CDR2 SVGAGI. V was clipped by 4 bases and J by 1 base, with 16 bases between them. CDR3 in amino acids: CASSFYRVRANTEAFF. For the CDR3, the DNA is TGTGCCAGCAGTTTCTACAGGGTAAGGGCGAACACTGAAGCTTTCTTT.

This clone occurred many times. The chain recombines TRBV11-2 with TRBJ2-7; weak D call: TRBD2 (6 bases). V lost 0 bases to trimming and J lost 7 bases, with 19 bases between them. The CDR3 has 16 residues. CDR1 SGHAT and CDR2 FQNNGV come from the germline V gene. CDR3 coding DNA: TGTGCCAGCAGCTTAGATACGGAGGGGCGCTTCTGGGAGCAGTACTTC. Amino acid sequence: CASSLDTEGRFWEQYF.

The chain uses TRBV9 and TRBJ2-1; weak D call: TRBD2 (6 bases). Trimming took 2 bases from V and 0 from J, leaving 9 bases between them. Germline values: CDR1 SGDLS, CDR2 YYNGEE. CDR3 length equals 15 residues. CDR3 region: CASSVTSSSYNEQFF. The CDR3 nucleotides read TGTGCCAGCAGCGTTACTAGCAGCTCCTACAATGAGCAGTTCTTC.

V is TRBV25-1 and J is TRBJ1-1, with D unresolved. The germline V gene encodes CDR1 MGHDK and CDR2 SYGVNS. Trimming took off 6 bases at V and 4 bases at J, with 15 bases between the two ends. The length of the CDR3 is 14 residues. The CDR3 region has the DNA TGTGCCAGCAGCCCCAAGCTGGGGAGCACTGAAGCTTTCTTT. It codes for CASSPKLGSTEAFF.

This clone was recorded a few times. The chain joins TRBV20-1 to TRBJ2-7, with unresolved D. Trimming stripped 3 bases from V and 2 bases from J, with 11 bases between. This CDR3 has 13 residues. Germline-derived CDR1 and CDR2 are DFQATT and SNEGSKA (reference sequence). The CDR3 sequence is CSASSGEPYEQYF. In DNA, the CDR3 is TGCAGTGCTAGTTCAGGCGAACCCTACGAGCAGTACTTC.

The chain couples TRBV19 to TRBJ1-5; 7 bases map to TRBD1. This CDR3 region has 13 residues. J lost 7 bases, V lost 10 bases, and 10 bases had no gene match. The V gene's germline CDR1 is LNHDA and CDR2 SQIVND (reference sequence). The CDR3 is CATQQGKRQPQHF. CDR3 DNA: TGTGCCACCCAACAGGGGAAGCGACAGCCCCAGCATTTT.

The gene calls are TRBV4-3 and TRBJ2-2; a possible D gene is TRBD1 (6 bases). Germline CDR1 LGHNA, CDR2 YSLEER. CDR3 length equals 14 residues. Trimming left V 4 bases short and J 6 bases short, with 12 bases between. CDR3: CASSLGAPAGELFF. CDR3 coding DNA: TGCGCCAGCAGCCTGGGGGCCCCCGCCGGGGAGCTGTTTTTT.

The J gene is TRBJ1-1, the V gene TRBV29-1, with 7 bases lining up with TRBD1. Unmatched junction bases numbered 5, after V lost 6 bases and J lost 1 base. CDR3 length equals 13 residues. The germline V gene encodes CDR1 SQVTM and CDR2 ANQGSEA. The CDR3 nucleotides are TGCAGCGTGTTGGGACAGAGGAACACTGAAGCTTTCTTT. Translation gives CSVLGQRNTEAFF.

This clone is a singleton in its sample. The chain couples TRBV9 to TRBJ1-6, with unresolved D. The germline V and J ends were trimmed by 4 bases and 11 bases, with 16 bases remaining between them. CDR3 length equals 14 residues. In germline, CDR1 is SGDLS, CDR2 YYNGEE. CDR3 loop: CASSLRSLSTPLHF. In DNA form, the CDR3 reads TGTGCCAGCAGCCTCCGATCCCTATCTACACCCCTCCACTTT.

The rearrangement links TRBV4-1 to TRBJ2-2; 7 nucleotides align to TRBD1. The germline CDR1 and CDR2 sequences are MGHRA and YSYEKL. The CDR3 runs to 16 residues. J gave up 0 bases and V 4 bases, and 5 bases lay outside the gene matches. The CDR3 reads CASSRTGTANTGELFF. CDR3 sequence (DNA): TGCGCCAGCAGCCGGACCGGGACAGCGAACACCGGGGAGCTGTTTTTT.

V and J are TRBV15 and TRBJ2-3; 15 nucleotides agree with TRBD2. The V gene's germline CDR1 is LNHNV and CDR2 YYDKDF (reference sequence). Trimming at V came to 5 bases and at J to 0 bases, leaving 6 bases not matched to a gene. This CDR3 spans 18 amino acids. The CDR3 region is CATSRRTSGRASTDTQYF. The DNA for the CDR3 is TGTGCCACCAGCCGTCGGACTAGCGGGAGGGCTAGCACAGATACGCAGTATTTT.

The rearrangement uses TRBV9 and TRBJ2-1; TRBD2 agrees at 7 bases. V shed 4 bases, J shed 4 bases, and the junction held 11 bases outside the gene matches. This CDR3 contains 16 residues. Looked up from germline, CDR1 is SGDLS and CDR2 is YYNGEE. The CDR3 sequence is CASSPRGEGVYNEQFF. The CDR3 DNA follows: TGTGCCAGCAGCCCACGGGGGGAAGGGGTGTACAATGAGCAGTTCTTC.

The chain is built from TRBV9 and TRBJ1-1; TRBD1 agrees at 8 bases. From germline, CDR1 is SGDLS and CDR2 YYNGEE. After removal of 0 bases from V and 6 bases from J, the junction contained 7 bases not matched to a gene. The CDR3 covers 15 residues. CDR3 sequence reads: CASSVAGQGWAEAFF. CDR3 in DNA: TGTGCCAGCAGCGTAGCCGGACAGGGATGGGCTGAAGCTTTCTTT.

This chain joins TRBV7-6 and TRBJ2-2; D is possibly TRBD2 (5 bases). The CDR3 loop spans 14 amino acids. Germline V gene sequence: CDR1 SGHVS, CDR2 FNYEAQ. The V end lost 5 bases, the J end lost 3 bases, and 10 bases lay between the germline ends. The CDR3 bases are TGTGCCAGCAGCGGGAGTAGAGACACCGGGGAGCTGTTTTTT. It encodes CASSGSRDTGELFF.

The V and J genes are TRBV5-6 and TRBJ2-1, with D possibly being TRBD1 (5 bases). CDR3 length: 15 residues. Trimming removed 1 base from V and 8 bases from J, with 16 bases in between. CDR1 and CDR2 (germline): SGHDT, YYEEEE. The DNA for the CDR3 is TGTGCCAGCAGCTTGCTCGCCCAGGGTGACGATGAGCAGTTCTTC. Protein sequence: CASSLLAQGDDEQFF.

The chain links TRBV7-2 to TRBJ2-1, with 13 bases matching TRBD2. This CDR3 has 14 amino acids. Germline CDR1 reads SGHTA; CDR2 reads FQGNSA. J was trimmed by 9 bases and V by 6 bases; bases with no gene match: 5. The CDR3 is CASRGTSGKPEQFF. In DNA, the CDR3 is TGTGCCAGCAGGGGGACTAGCGGGAAACCTGAGCAGTTCTTC.

This rearrangement joins TRBV7-3 to TRBJ1-3; 7 nucleotides align to TRBD1. The CDR3 loop spans 18 amino acids. Trimming removed 4 bases from V and 6 bases from J; junction bases left unmatched: 18. Germline V gives CDR1 SGHTA, CDR2 FQGTGA. This chain's CDR3 is CASSSRPIYTGVSNTIYF. CDR3 bases: TGTGCCAGCAGCTCACGCCCAATATACACAGGGGTGTCAAACACCATATATTTT.